This T cell receptor (beta chain) was retrieved from a study of cytomegalovirus exposure and HLA in healthy donors. In the PCR, 60 Vbeta and 13 Jbeta primers were used. Produced via immunoSEQ multiplex PCR; TCRdb's table is partial and in-frame only. The sample yields 85,000 to 110,000 clones, roughly 77% seen once. Unmatched junction bases numbered 2, after V lost 8 bases and J lost 7 bases. CDR3 length: 11 amino acids. The germline gives CDR1 SNHLY, CDR2 FYNNEI. This sequence originates from a woman aged 18-29 years in good health and CMV-seropositive. Sequencing was carried out using PBMCs. The gene calls are TRBV2 and TRBJ2-1; 7 bases are a match to TRBD2. CDR3 DNA: TGTGCCAGCTGGGGGGGTAATGAGCAGTTCTTC. Translated, it gives CASWGGNEQFF.